This TCR beta chain was identified during a study of OX40 agonist ivuxolimab in advanced cancers. Study as a whole: People who had prior anti-PD-1, anti-PD-L1 or anti-CTLA-4 therapy could take part, and approximately 44% had some. General observations from the study: Partial responders dosed at 0.1-3.0 mg/kg displayed clonal expansion ranking among the lowest.

The V gene end was trimmed by 4 bases and the J gene end by 8 bases; junction bases not matched to a gene: 12. Germline values: CDR1 SGDLS, CDR2 YYNGEE. The CDR3 has 15 amino acids. Profiled with immunoSEQ multiplex PCR; TCRdb holds only in-frame clones, not every one. The data contain 20,000 to 25,000 clones, around 84% of them seen just once; the ten biggest clones take up 20% to 25%. In the case of this clone: Its antigen is unknown.

The chain uses TRBV9 and TRBJ2-1; 7 bases map to TRBD2. The sequenced sample was CD4+ or CD8+ T cells sorted from blood, obtained in a trial of the OX40 agonist ivuxolimab. The source of this sequence is an adult with an advanced solid tumor such as melanoma, head and neck, liver or kidney cancer. The CDR3: CASSSHPRETDEQFF. The CDR3 DNA reads TGTGCCAGCAGCTCTCATCCGCGGGAGACGGATGAGCAGTTCTTC.